The 5 T cell receptor beta chains given below trace back to one sample, sequenced in a study of CD4+ T cells in melanoma. Clones were read by immunoSEQ multiplex PCR, and TCRdb kept only the in-frame ones, dropping some. The repertoire includes some 13,000 clones, roughly two thirds of them detected once, and roughly a tenth sits in the top ten. The sequenced material came from cells from a culture (not recorded whether cultured in vitro). These receptors all stem from a human donor with melanoma.

The V call is TRBV19, the J call TRBJ1-2; possibly TRBD1 for D (5 bases). Germline CDR1 LNHDA, CDR2 SQIVND (reference sequence). V was pared by 3 bases and J by 1 base, with 6 bases between. The CDR3 has 13 residues. In nucleotides, the CDR3 is TGTGCCAGTAGTATCGGGGGTAACTATGGCTACACCTTC. Translation: CASSIGGNYGYTF.

This chain uses TRBV5-8 with TRBJ1-4; 11 bases match TRBD1. The ends lost 4 bases at V and 2 bases at J; junction bases unmatched: 4. Per germline, CDR1 SGHTS and CDR2 YDEGEE. CDR3 length: 16 amino acids. The CDR3 sequence: CASSRGQGATNEKLFF. CDR3 nucleotide sequence: TGTGCCAGCAGCCGAGGACAGGGGGCGACTAATGAAAAACTGTTTTTT.

V gene TRBV12-5 combines with J gene TRBJ1-1; D is ambiguous. The CDR3 is 17 residues long. V lost 0 bases to trimming and J lost 0 bases, with 14 bases between them. CDR1 and CDR2 (germline): LGHNT, FRNRAP. The CDR3: CASGLVPLAAMNTEAFF. The CDR3 nucleotides are TGTGCTAGTGGTTTGGTACCCCTCGCAGCCATGAACACTGAAGCTTTCTTT. The entire variable domain, with the rest obtained from reference TRBV12-5 and TRBJ1-1, is as follows: DARVTQTPRHKVTEMGQEVTMRCQPILGHNTVFWYRQTMMQGLELLAYFRNRAPLDDSGMPKDRFSAEMPDATLATLKIQPSEPRDSAVYFCASGLVPLAAMNTEAFFGQGTRLTVV.

This rearrangement joins TRBV7-2 to TRBJ2-7; 9 bases align to TRBD1. J gave up 4 bases and V 4 bases, and 5 bases lay outside the gene matches. The CDR3 consists of 14 residues. Germline V gene data show CDR1 as SGHTA and CDR2 as FQGNSA. CDR3: CASSSDRGRYEQYF. The CDR3 nucleotides read TGTGCCAGCAGCTCGGACAGGGGAAGATACGAGCAGTACTTC.

The chain employs TRBV6-5 and TRBJ1-1, with D perhaps TRBD1 (6 bases). V was cut by 10 bases and J by 1 base, with 19 bases left in between. This CDR3 is 15 amino acids long. CDR1 MNHEY and CDR2 SVGAGI come from the germline V gene. CDR3 sequence (DNA): TGTGCCACCTTTGCGAGCGACAGGCGGAACACTGAAGCTTTCTTT. This gives the protein CATFASDRRNTEAFF.